This entry features one T cell receptor beta chain sequence. The data were obtained in a study of beta chain features in type 1 diabetes. Heparinised blood was drawn once per donor, averaging approximately 100 mL. As every portion of the isolated RNA was reverse transcribed, the sequencing read expressed TCRB transcripts. Clones were read by immunoSEQ multiplex PCR, and TCRdb kept only the in-frame ones, dropping some. Here the sample spans roughly 230,000 clones, 9.6% being singletons. Germline CDR1 and CDR2: SGHRS and YFSETQ. Trimming at V came to 4 bases and at J to 2 bases, leaving 6 bases not matched to a gene. CDR3 size: 15 residues.

Sequencing was performed on naive CD4+ T cells from blood. The rearrangement uses TRBV5-1 and TRBJ2-3, with TRBD1 matching over 8 bases. The clonotype originates from a young woman in good health. This CDR3 reads CASSPRTGPTDTQYF. The CDR3 DNA is TGCGCCAGCAGCCCGAGGACAGGGCCCACAGATACGCAGTATTTT.